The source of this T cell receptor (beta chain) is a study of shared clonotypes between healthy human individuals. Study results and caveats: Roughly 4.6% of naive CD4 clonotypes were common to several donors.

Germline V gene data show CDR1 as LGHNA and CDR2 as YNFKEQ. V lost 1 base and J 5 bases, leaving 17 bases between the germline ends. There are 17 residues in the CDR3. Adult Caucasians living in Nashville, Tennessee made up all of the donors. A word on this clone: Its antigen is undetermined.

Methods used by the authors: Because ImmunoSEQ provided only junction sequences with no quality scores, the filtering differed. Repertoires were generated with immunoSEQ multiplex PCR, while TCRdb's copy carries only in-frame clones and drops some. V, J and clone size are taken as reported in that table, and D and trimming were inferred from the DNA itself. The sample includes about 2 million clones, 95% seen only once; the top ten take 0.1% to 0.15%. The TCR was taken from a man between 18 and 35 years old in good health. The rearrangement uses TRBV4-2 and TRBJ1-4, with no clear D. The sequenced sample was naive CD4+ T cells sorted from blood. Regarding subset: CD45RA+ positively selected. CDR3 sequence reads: CASSQGAVATANEKLFF. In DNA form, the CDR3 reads TGTGCCAGCAGCCAAGGTGCCGTGGCGACGGCAAATGAAAAACTGTTTTTT.